This record covers a single T cell receptor (beta chain). This sample was taken from a study of T cells in Graves' hyperthyroidism and ophthalmopathy. The source material, RNA transcripts, was used to amplify TCR beta CDR3 regions. Researchers ran a first-round RT-PCR on the TCR CDR3 using the HTBI primer set. TCRdb reanalysed the multiplex PCR reads using MiXCR and keeps one entry per CDR3 protein. The data show approximately 640,000 distinct CDR3 sequences, roughly 45% seen once. V lost 1 base and J lost 5; bases outside the gene matches: 4. Looked up from germline, CDR1 is SGDLS and CDR2 is YYNGEE. The CDR3 runs 15 residues.

The chain uses TRBV9 and TRBJ2-5, with 11 bases matching TRBD2. This clonotype was sampled from an adult man with Graves' disease, either hyperthyroidism or ophthalmopathy (not recorded which). What was sequenced was peripheral blood or thyroid tissue (not recorded which). CDR3: CASSVSSGGWETQYF. CDR3 in DNA: TGTGCCAGCAGCGTATCTAGCGGGGGGTGGGAGACCCAGTACTTC.